The clone carrying this T cell receptor beta chain has a count of ten or more. This sample is part of a study of T-cell reconstitution after alpha-beta-depleted transplantation in children. CDR1 is MDHEN and CDR2 is SYDVKM in the germline V gene. V lost 3 bases and J lost 4; bases outside the gene matches: 6. The CDR3 spans 16 residues. A TCRbeta library incorporating unique molecular identifiers was prepared. TCRdb ran MiXCR on the PCR reads and lists one entry per CDR3 protein. Found here are about 980,000 distinct CDR3 sequences, roughly 29% of them singletons; the top ten hold roughly 31%. Here the sequenced sample was PBMCs, mostly from graft donor cells, taken 360 days after TCRalphabeta/CD19-depleted stem cell transplant. The chain joins TRBV28 to TRBJ1-5; TRBD1 matches at 10 bases. This sequence originates from a boy under two years old who had a stem cell transplant for SCID, so the T cells may come from the graft donor. CDR3: CASSFGDRGYNQPQHF. The CDR3 DNA is TGTGCCAGCAGTTTCGGGGACAGGGGATATAATCAGCCCCAGCATTTT.